These 8 T cell receptor beta chains were all obtained from the same sample, sequenced in a study of T cells and Merkel cell carcinoma outcomes. TCRdb keeps only in-frame clones here, not all; method: immunoSEQ multiplex PCR. The repertoire consists of some 16,000 clones, with roughly 79% occurring once and the leading ten covering around 9%. Sample: tumor tissue from Merkel cell carcinoma. The receptors here all came from a human donor with Merkel cell carcinoma.

This clone was found once. The V and J genes are TRBV15 and TRBJ1-1; no reliable D call. The germline V gene encodes CDR1 LNHNV and CDR2 YYDKDF (reference sequence). V was cut by 0 bases and J by 7 bases, with 9 bases left in between. The CDR3 length is 13 residues. In DNA, the CDR3 is TGTGCCACCAGCAGAGATGGGTGGGGTGAAGCTTTCTTT. This codes for CATSRDGWGEAFF.

The V call is TRBV5-1, the J call TRBJ1-1, with 10 bases identical to TRBD1. The V and J ends lost 0 bases and 4 bases, in that order; junction bases with no gene match: 3. Germline-derived CDR1 and CDR2 are SGHRS and YFSETQ. The length of the CDR3 is 15 residues. Here the CDR3 reads CASSLGTGGSTEAFF. The CDR3 DNA reads as TGCGCCAGCAGCTTGGGGACAGGGGGTTCCACTGAAGCTTTCTTT.

The rearrangement links TRBV28 to TRBJ1-4; tentatively, D is TRBD1 (5 bases). Germline CDR1 reads MDHEN; CDR2 reads SYDVKM. V was shortened by 11 bases and J by 7 bases, with 14 bases between the two germline ends. The CDR3 sequence is 12 residues long. Written as DNA, the CDR3 is TGTGCCGGACGGGGGGTTGGTGAAAAACTGTTTTTT. Its translation is CAGRGVGEKLFF.

Worth noting for this clone: One end of the junction varies from germline; a read error may be responsible. The same CDR3 arises from other DNA sequences in this sample as well. The genes are TRBV11-2 and TRBJ2-7; TRBD1 aligns across 9 bases. This CDR3 is built from 13 residues. CDR1 SGHAT and CDR2 FQNNGV come from the germline V gene. The DNA for the CDR3 is TGTGCCAGCAGCTTGACAGGGGGTGCCGAGCAGTATTTC. This translates into CASSLTGGAEQYF.

The rearrangement uses TRBV27 and TRBJ1-4; no reliable D call. Trimming cost V 4 bases and J 8 bases, with 11 bases left between them. Germline CDR1 is MNHEY and CDR2 is SMNVEV (reference sequence). The CDR3 sequence is 13 residues long. The CDR3 reads CASSSEGQEKLFF. The CDR3 DNA reads as TGTGCCAGCAGTTCCGAAGGGCAGGAAAAACTGTTTTTT.

This chain connects TRBV11-2 to TRBJ1-2, with a tentative D call TRBD1 (6 bases). V was trimmed by 1 base and J by 7 bases, leaving 16 bases between them. This CDR3 comprises 15 residues. Germline V gives CDR1 SGHAT, CDR2 FQNNGV. CDR3 sequence: CASSLVEGGTGGYTF. The CDR3 DNA sequence: TGTGCCAGCAGCTTAGTGGAGGGGGGTACCGGTGGCTACACCTTC.

This clone is medium-sized in the sample. The chain combines TRBV28 with TRBJ2-3, with TRBD2 matching over 8 bases. This CDR3 contains 16 residues. Germline V CDR1 and CDR2: MDHEN, SYDVKM. The V and J ends lost 6 bases and 1 base, in that order; junction bases with no gene match: 9. The CDR3 loop reads CASSPPLAGGTDTQYF. The CDR3 DNA reads TGTGCCAGCAGCCCTCCTCTAGCGGGCGGCACAGATACGCAGTATTTT. The complete variable domain, with remaining parts taken from reference TRBV28 and TRBJ2-3, reads DVKVTQSSRYLVKRTGEKVFLECVQDMDHENMFWYRQDPGLGLRLIYFSYDVKMKEKGDIPEGYSVSREKKERFSLILESASTNQTSMYLCASSPPLAGGTDTQYFGPGTRLTVL.

V gene TRBV11-2 combines with J gene TRBJ1-3; 8 bases map to TRBD1. From germline, CDR1 is SGHAT and CDR2 FQNNGV. Losses at the gene ends were 5 bases for V and 0 bases for J; bases not matched to a gene: 9. The CDR3 length is 17 residues. The CDR3 region is CASSLRQGRFSGNTIYF. DNA for the CDR3: TGTGCCAGCAGCCTAAGACAGGGGCGATTCTCTGGAAACACCATATATTTT.